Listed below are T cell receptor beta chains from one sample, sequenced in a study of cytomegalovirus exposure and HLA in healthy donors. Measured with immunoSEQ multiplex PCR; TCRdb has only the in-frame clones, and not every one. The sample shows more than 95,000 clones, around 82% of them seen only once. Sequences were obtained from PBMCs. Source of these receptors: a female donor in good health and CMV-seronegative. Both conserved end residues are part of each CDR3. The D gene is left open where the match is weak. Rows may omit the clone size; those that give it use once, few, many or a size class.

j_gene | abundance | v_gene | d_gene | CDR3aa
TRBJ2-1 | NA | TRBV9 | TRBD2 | CASSPHPTSGPYNKQFF
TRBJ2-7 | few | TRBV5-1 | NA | CASSSDNTYEQYF
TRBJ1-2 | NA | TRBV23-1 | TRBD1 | CASTHMVGGDRNYGYTF
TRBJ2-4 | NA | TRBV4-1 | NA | CASSQVQGGQNIQYF
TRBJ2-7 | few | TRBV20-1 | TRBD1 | CSAIQGYEQYF
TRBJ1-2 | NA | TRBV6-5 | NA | CASSETGSYGYTF
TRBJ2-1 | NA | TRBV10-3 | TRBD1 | CAISEPGQGGWSEQFF
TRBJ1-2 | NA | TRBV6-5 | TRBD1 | CASSSGQGSNYGYTF
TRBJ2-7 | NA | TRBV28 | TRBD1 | CASSPTGASGYEQYF
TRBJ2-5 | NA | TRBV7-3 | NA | CASSPRRGQETQYF
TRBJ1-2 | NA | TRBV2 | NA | CASRGGWADYGYTF
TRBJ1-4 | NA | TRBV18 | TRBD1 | CASSPFPGGTNEKLFF
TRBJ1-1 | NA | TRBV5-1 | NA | CASSLGGGVNTEAFF
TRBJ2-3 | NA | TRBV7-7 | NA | CASSLGRTDTQYF
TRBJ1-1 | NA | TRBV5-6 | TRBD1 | CASLYRGVNTEAFF
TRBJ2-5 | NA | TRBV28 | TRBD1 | CASSWQTGVDQETQYF
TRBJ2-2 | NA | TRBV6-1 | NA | CASSESRTGELFF
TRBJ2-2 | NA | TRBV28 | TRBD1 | CASSSGGSDTGELFF
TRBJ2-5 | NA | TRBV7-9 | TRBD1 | CSSSKLWDRGGETQYF
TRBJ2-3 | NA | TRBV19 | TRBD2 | CASSLGGRTGRAQYF
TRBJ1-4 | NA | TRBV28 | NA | CASSSDKLNEKLFF
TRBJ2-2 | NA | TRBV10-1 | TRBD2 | CASSDLAGEKSTGELFF
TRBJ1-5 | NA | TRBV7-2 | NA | CASSLVGDKGPQHF
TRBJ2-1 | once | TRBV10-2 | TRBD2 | CASSLAGGDNEQFF
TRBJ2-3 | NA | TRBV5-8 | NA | CASSLDFGRGSDTQYF
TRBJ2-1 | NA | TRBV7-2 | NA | CASSGGDWSSYNEQFF
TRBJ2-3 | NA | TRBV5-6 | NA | CASSLRGTDTQYF
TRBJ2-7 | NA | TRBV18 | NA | CASSSSGPSYEQYF
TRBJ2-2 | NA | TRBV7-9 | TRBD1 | CASSLGDRVTGELFF
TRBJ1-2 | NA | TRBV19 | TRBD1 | CASSQGANYGYTF
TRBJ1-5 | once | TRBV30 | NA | CAWTVGDYSNQPQHF
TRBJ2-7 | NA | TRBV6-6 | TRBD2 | CASSYSYIAGEDEQYF
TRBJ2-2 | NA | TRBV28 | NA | CASSLPGVRALNTGELFF
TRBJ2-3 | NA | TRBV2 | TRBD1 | CASSGGQGQWTDTQYF
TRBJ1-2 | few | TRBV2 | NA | CASSNNYGYTF
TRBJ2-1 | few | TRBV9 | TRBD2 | CASSALAGGPRNEQFF
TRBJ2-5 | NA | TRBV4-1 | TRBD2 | CASSQILAANGGTQYF
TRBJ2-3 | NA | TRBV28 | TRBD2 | CASSGGSTDTQYF